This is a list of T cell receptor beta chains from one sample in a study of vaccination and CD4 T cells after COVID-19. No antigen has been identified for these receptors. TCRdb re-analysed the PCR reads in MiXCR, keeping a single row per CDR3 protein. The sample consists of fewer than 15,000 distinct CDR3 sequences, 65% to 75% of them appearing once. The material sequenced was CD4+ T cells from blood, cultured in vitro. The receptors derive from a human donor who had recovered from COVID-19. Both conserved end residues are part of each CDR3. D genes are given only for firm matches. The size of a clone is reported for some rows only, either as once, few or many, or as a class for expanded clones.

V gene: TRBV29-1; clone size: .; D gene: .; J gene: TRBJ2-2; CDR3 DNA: TGCAGCGTTGTCTTGAGGGCCGGGGAGCTGTTTTTT; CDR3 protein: CSVVLRAGELFF
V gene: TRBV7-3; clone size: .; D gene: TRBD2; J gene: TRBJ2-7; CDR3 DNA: TGTGCCAGCAGCTCCGGACTAGCGGGAGTCCACGAGCAGTACTTC; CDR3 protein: CASSSGLAGVHEQYF
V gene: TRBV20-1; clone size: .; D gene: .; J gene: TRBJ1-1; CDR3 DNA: TGCAGTGCTAGAGATCAGGGACTGAACACTGAAGCTTTCTTT; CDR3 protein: CSARDQGLNTEAFF
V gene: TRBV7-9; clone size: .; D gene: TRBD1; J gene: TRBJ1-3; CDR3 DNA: TGTGCCAGCAGCTACGACAGGGTCTTATTGGGAAACACCATATATTTT; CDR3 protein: CASSYDRVLLGNTIYF
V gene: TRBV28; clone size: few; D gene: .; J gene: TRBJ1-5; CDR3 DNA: TGTGCCAGCAGTTTATGGGGGAGTCAGCCCCAGCATTTT; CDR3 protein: CASSLWGSQPQHF
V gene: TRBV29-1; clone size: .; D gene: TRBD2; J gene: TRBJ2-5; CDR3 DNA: TGCAGCGCCCACGATGGACTAGGAGAGACCCAGTACTTC; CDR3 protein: CSAHDGLGETQYF
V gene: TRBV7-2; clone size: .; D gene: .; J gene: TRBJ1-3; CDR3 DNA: TGTGCCAGCAGCTCCCAACCGCCAGGACACTCTGGAAACACCATATATTTT; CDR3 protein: CASSSQPPGHSGNTIYF
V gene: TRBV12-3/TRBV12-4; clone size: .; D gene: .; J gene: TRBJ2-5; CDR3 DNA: TGTGCCAGCAGGGGAACGACCCTACAAGAGACCCAGTACTTC; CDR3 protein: CASRGTTLQETQYF
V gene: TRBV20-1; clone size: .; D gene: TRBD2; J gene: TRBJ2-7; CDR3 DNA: TGCAGTGCTCTTAGCGGGAGGATCAACGAGCAGTACTTC; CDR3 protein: CSALSGRINEQYF
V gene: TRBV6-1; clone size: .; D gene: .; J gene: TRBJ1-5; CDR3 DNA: TGTGCCAGCAGCTGGACGGCGATGGGCAATCAGCCCCAGCATTTT; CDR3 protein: CASSWTAMGNQPQHF
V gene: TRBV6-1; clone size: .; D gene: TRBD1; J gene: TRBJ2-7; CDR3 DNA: TGTGCCAGCAGTCCCGACAGGGGGACCTACGAGCAGTACTTC; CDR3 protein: CASSPDRGTYEQYF
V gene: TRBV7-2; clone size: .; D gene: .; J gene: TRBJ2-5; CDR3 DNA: TGTGCCAGCAGCTTAGAGGGGAAGACCCAGTACTTC; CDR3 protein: CASSLEGKTQYF
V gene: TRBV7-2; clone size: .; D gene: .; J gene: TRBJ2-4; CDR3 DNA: TGTGCCAGCAGCTTAGGTTCCGCCCCAGATCCCCCACAGTACTTC; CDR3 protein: CASSLGSAPDPPQYF
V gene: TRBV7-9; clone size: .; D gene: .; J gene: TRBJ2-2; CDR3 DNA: TGTGCCAGCATCTGGGTACCCCGAACGGGACACACCGGGGAGCTGTTTTTT; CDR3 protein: CASIWVPRTGHTGELFF
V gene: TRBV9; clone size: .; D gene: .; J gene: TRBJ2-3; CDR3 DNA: TGTGCCAGCAGCGTGACCCCCCAAGGAAGTTCAGATACGCAGTATTTT; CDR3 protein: CASSVTPQGSSDTQYF